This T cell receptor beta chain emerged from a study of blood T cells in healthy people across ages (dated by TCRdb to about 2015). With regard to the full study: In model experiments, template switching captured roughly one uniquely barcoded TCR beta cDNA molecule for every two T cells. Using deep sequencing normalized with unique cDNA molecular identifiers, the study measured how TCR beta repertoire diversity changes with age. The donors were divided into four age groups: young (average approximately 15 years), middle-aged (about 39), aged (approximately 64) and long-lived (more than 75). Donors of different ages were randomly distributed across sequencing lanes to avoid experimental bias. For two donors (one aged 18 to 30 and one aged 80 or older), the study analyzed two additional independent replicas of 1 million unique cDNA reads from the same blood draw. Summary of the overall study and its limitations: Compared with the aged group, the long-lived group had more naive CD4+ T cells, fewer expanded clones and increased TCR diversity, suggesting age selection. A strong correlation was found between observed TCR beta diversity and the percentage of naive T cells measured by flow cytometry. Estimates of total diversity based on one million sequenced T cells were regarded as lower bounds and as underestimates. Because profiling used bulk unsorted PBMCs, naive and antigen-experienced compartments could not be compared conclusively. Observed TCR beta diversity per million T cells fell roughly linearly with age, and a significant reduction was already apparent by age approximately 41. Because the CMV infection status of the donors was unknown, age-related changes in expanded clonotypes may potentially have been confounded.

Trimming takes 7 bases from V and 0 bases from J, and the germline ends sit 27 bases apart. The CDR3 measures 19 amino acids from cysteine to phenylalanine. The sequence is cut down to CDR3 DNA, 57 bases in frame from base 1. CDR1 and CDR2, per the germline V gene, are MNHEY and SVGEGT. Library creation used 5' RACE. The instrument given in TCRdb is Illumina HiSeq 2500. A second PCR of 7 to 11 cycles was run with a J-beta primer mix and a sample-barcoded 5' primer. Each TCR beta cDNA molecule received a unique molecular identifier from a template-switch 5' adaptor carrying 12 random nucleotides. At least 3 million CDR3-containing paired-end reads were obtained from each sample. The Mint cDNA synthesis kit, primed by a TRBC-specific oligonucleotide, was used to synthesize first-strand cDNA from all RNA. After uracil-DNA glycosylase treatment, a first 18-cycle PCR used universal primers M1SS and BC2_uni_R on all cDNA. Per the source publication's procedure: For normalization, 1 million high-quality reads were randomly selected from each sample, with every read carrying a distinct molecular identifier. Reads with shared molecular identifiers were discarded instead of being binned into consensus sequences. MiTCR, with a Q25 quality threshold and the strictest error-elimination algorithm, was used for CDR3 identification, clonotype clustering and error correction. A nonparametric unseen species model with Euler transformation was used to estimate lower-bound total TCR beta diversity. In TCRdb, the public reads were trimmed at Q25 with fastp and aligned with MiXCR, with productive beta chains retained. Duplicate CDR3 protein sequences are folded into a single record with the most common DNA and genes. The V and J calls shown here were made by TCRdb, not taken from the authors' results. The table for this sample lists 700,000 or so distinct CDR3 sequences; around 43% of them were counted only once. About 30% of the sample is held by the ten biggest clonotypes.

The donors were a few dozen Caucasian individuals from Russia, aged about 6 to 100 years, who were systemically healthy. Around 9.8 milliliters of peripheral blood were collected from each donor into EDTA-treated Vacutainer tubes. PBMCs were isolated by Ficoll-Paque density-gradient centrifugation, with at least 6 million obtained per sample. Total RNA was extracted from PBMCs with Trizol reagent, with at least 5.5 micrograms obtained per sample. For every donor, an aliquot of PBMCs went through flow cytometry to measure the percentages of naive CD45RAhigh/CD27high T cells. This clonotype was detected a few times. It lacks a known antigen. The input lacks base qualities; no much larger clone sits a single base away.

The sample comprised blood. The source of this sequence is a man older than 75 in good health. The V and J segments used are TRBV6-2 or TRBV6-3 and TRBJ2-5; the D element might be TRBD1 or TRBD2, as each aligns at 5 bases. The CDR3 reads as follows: CASTVRGMNRRGDQETQYF. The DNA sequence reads TGTGCCAGCACTGTGAGGGGTATGAACCGGAGAGGCGACCAAGAGACCCAGTACTTC.